The clone carrying this T cell receptor (beta chain) has only a few counts. This record belongs to a study of blood T cells in healthy people across ages. Per-sample PBMC isolation yielded at least 7 million cells. A second PCR, run for roughly 6 to 11 cycles, used a sample-barcoded 5' primer plus a J-beta primer mix. Every cDNA was tagged by a template-switch adaptor with 12 random nucleotides. All samples yielded 2.5 million or more CDR3-containing paired-end reads. TCRdb used MiXCR to reprocess the 5' RACE reads, holding one entry per CDR3 protein. This table holds around 990,000 distinct CDR3 sequences, under 30% found once. The CDR3 spans 16 residues. Germline V CDR1 and CDR2: SGHTA, FQGNSA. Trimming cost V 1 base and J 5 bases; bases outside gene matches: 7. The sample was also reused in another study, on T cells of mothers and their children.

The V call is TRBV7-2, the J call TRBJ2-5, with TRBD2 matching 10 bases. Sequences were obtained from blood. This receptor was identified in a girl aged 2-9 years in good health. The CDR3 sequence is CASSLVGLAGDETQYF. Here the CDR3 DNA reads TGTGCCAGCAGCTTAGTAGGGCTAGCGGGAGACGAGACCCAGTACTTC.